This TCR beta chain is from a study of vaccination effects on CD4 cells after COVID-19. Ahead of sequencing, the ViraFEST assay grew antigen-specific CD4+ T cells using viral peptide pools. Investigators separated out CD4+ T cells once approximately 11 days of culture had passed. Recipients of the vaccine had no prior SARS-CoV-2 infection and negative nucleocapsid antibodies. A few million PBMC were seeded per well and grown in the presence of 9 to 10 IU/ml IL-2 and around 9 ug/ml peptides. Produced via immunoSEQ multiplex PCR; TCRdb's table is partial and in-frame only. The sample holds over 50,000 clones, 81% seen once. Details on this clone: Its antigen is unknown.

There are 15 residues in the CDR3. Germline assignment: CDR1 KGHDR and CDR2 SFDVKD. The ends were cut back, 4 bases at V and 1 base at J, with 12 bases in the middle. General study points: Early post-infection timepoints were absent, and convalescent patients were few.

The source of this sequence is a human donor who received a COVID-19 vaccine. The rearrangement joins TRBV24-1 to TRBJ2-5; D call uncertain. Sequences were derived from CD4+ T cells from PBMCs cultured with HCoV-229E spike peptides, sampled before COVID-19 vaccination. CDR3 protein: CATSDPRGAQETQYF. DNA for the CDR3: TGTGCCACCAGTGACCCCCGTGGTGCCCAAGAGACCCAGTACTTC.